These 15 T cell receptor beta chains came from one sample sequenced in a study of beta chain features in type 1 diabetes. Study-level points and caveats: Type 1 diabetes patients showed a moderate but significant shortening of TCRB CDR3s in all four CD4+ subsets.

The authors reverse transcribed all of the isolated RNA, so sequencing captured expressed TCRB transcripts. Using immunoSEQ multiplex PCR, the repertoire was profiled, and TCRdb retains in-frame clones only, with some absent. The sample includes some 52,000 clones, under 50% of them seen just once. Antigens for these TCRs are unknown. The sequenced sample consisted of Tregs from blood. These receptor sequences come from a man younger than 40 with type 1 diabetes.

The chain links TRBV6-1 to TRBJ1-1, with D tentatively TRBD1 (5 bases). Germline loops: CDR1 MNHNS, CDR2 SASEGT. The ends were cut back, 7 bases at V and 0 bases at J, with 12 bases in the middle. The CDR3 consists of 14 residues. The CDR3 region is CASTRTQLNTEAFF. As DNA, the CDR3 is TGTGCCAGCACCCGGACACAATTGAACACTGAAGCTTTCTTT.

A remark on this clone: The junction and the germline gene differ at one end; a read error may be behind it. The CDR3 bases are TGTGCCAGCAGCTTATTGGGACAGCCCACAGATACGCGGTATTTT. This codes for CASSLLGQPTDTRYF. The chain joins TRBV7-2 to TRBJ2-3; 7 nucleotides line up with TRBD1. This CDR3 has 15 amino acids. Germline V gives CDR1 SGHTA, CDR2 FQGNSA.

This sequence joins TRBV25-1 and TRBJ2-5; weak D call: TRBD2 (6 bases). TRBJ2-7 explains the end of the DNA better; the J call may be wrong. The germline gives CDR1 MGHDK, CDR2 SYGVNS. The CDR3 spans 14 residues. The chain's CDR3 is CASSELGGTYEQYF. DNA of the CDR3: TGTGCCAGCAGTGAATTGGGGGGAACCTACGAGCAGTACTTC.

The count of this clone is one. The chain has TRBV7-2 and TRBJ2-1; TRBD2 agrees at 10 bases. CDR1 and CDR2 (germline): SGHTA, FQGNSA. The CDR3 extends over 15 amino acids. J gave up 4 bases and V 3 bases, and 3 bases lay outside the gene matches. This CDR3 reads CASSFTSGVYNEQFF. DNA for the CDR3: TGTGCCAGCAGCTTTACTAGCGGGGTTTACAATGAGCAGTTCTTC.

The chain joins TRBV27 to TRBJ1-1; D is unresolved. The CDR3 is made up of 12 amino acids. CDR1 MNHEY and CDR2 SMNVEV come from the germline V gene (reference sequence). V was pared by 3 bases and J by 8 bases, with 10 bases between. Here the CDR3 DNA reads TGTGCCAGCAGTTTCAGAGGTGGGGAAGCTTTCTTT. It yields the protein CASSFRGGEAFF.

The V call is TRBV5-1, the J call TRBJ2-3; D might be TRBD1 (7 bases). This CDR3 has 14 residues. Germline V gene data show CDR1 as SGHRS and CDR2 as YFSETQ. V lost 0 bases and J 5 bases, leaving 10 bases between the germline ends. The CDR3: CASSLDRGGDTQYF. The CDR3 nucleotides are TGCGCCAGCAGCTTGGACAGGGGAGGAGATACGCAGTATTTT. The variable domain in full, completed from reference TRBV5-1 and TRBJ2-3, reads KAGVTQTPRYLIKTRGQQVTLSCSPISGHRSVSWYQQTPGQGLQFLFEYFSETQRNKGNFPGRFSGRQFSNSRSEMNVSTLELGDSALYLCASSLDRGGDTQYFGPGTRLTVL.

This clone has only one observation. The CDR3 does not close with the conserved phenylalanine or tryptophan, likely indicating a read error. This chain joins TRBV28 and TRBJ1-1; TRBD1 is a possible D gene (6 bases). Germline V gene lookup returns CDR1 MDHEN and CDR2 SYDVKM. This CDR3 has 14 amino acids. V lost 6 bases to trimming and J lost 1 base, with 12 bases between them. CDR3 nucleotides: TGTGCCAGCAGAACAGGGACCTCGAACACTGAAGCTTTCTTG. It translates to CASRTGTSNTEAFL.

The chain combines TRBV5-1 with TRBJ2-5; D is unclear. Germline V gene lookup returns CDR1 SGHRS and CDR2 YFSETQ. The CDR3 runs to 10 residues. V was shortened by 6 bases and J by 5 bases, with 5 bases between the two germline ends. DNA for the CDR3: TGCGCCAGCACCGGGGAGACCCAGTACTTC. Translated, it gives CASTGETQYF.

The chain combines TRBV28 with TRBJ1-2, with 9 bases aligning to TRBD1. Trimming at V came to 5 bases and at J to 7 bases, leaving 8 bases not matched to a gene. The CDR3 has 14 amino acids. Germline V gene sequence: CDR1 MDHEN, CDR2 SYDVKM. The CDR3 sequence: CASSPPDRGSGYTF. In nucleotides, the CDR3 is TGTGCCAGCAGTCCTCCGGACAGGGGAAGTGGCTACACCTTC.

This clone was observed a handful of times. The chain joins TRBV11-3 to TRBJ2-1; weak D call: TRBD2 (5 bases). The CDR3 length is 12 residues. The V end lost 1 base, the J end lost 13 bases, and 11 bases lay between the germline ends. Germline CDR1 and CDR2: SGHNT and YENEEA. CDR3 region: CASSLVAGFQFF. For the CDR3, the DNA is TGTGCCAGCAGCTTAGTTGCGGGTTTTCAGTTCTTC.

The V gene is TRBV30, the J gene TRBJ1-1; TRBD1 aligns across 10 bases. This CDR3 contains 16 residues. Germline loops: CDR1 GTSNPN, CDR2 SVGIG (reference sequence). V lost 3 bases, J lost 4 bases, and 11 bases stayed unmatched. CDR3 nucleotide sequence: TGTGCCTGGAGCGCGAGGGACAGGGGTTGGGCCACTGAAGCTTTCTTT. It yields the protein CAWSARDRGWATEAFF. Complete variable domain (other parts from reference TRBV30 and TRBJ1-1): SQTIHQWPATLVQPVGSPLSLECTVEGTSNPNLYWYRQAAGRGLQLLFYSVGIGQISSEVPQNLSASRPQDRQFILSSKKLLLSDSGFYLCAWSARDRGWATEAFFGQGTRLTVV.

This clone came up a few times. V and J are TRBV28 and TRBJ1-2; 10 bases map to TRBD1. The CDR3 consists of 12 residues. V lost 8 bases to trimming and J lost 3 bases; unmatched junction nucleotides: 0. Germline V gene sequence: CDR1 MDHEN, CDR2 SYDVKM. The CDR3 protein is CASGTGDYGYTF. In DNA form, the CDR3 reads TGTGCCAGCGGGACAGGGGACTATGGCTACACCTTC.

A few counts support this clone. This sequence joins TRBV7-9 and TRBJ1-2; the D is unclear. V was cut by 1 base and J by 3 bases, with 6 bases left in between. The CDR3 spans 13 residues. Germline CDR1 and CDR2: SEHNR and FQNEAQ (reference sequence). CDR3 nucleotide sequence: TGTGCCAGCAGCTTAGGGTCAGACTATGGCTACACCTTC. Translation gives CASSLGSDYGYTF.

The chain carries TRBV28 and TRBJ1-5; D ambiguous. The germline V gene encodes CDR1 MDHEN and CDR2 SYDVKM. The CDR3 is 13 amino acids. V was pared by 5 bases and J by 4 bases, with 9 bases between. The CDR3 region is CASSTRDNQPQHF. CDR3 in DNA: TGTGCCAGCAGTACACGGGATAATCAGCCCCAGCATTTT.

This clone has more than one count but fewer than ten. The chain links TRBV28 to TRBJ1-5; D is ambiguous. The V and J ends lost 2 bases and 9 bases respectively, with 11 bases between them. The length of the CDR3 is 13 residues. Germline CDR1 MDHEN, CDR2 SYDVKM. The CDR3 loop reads CASSLAARRPQHF. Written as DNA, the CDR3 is TGTGCCAGCAGTTTAGCGGCCCGACGGCCCCAGCATTTT.